The rows below give T cell receptor beta chains drawn from one sample of a study of blood T cell repertoires in COVID-19. Clones were sequenced by immunoSEQ multiplex PCR, and TCRdb holds only the in-frame ones, with some missing. The data show 150,000 to 200,000 clones, around nine tenths seen once. The sequenced sample consisted of peripheral blood. Receptors were obtained from a woman aged 18-35 years who had recovered from COVID-19. CDR3s include the opening cysteine and the closing phenylalanine or tryptophan. The D gene is left open where the match is weak. Not all rows give a size; the values are once, few, many and, for expanded clones, a class.

v_call	d_call	clone_size	j_call	cdr3_nt	cdr3_aa
TRBV5-4	TRBD2	once	TRBJ2-7	TGTGCCAGCAGCGAAGCGGGGGGTCCCTACGAGCAGTACTTC	CASSEAGGPYEQYF
TRBV6-5	NA	NA	TRBJ2-1	TGTGCCAGCAGTTACCTTGACAAGTACAATGAGCAGTTCTTC	CASSYLDKYNEQFF
TRBV7-2	TRBD1	NA	TRBJ1-5	TGTGCCAGCAGCTTTCCCTCAGGGGGAGATCAGCCCCAGCATTTT	CASSFPSGGDQPQHF
TRBV21-1	NA	NA	TRBJ1-5	TGTGCCAGCAGCAACGGGACAGGGATTGGAGTGGTCCGGCCCCAGCATTTT	CASSNGTGIGVVRPQHF
TRBV19	NA	NA	TRBJ2-1	TGTGCCAGTAGTATGGGCCCCTCAATGGGACACTCCTACAATGAGCAGTTCTTC	CASSMGPSMGHSYNEQFF
TRBV27	NA	NA	TRBJ2-1	TGTGCCAGCAGTTTGGCAGTGAACAATGAGCAGTTCTTC	CASSLAVNNEQFF
TRBV7-2	NA	NA	TRBJ1-1	TGTGCCAGCCTAGAAAACATGAACACTGAAGCTTTCTTT	CASLENMNTEAFF
TRBV6-2/TRBV6-3	NA	once	TRBJ1-2	TGTGCCAGCAGTTACTCGAGACGATACGAGGTTGGCTACACCTTC	CASSYSRRYEVGYTF
TRBV9	NA	NA	TRBJ2-7	TGTGCCAGCAGTCCCGGCGGCTCCTACGAGCAGTACTTC	CASSPGGSYEQYF
TRBV15	NA	NA	TRBJ1-5	TGTGCCACCAGCAGGGAAGCAGGACTTTATAGCAATCAGCCCCAGCATTTT	CATSREAGLYSNQPQHF
TRBV6-4	NA	once	TRBJ2-6	TGTGCCAGCAGTGACACGGCTCTAGGAGGGGCTGGGGCCAACGTCCTGACTTTC	CASSDTALGGAGANVLTF
TRBV25-1	TRBD1	NA	TRBJ1-1	TGTGCCAGCAGAGGTCAGGGGGCTTGGACTGAAGCTTTCTTT	CASRGQGAWTEAFF
TRBV6-2/TRBV6-3	NA	NA	TRBJ1-1	TGTGCCAGCAGTTACGACCTTAGGGGCATGAACACTGAAGCTTTCTTT	CASSYDLRGMNTEAFF
TRBV7-2	TRBD1	NA	TRBJ1-6	TGTGCCAGCAGGCCTAACAGGGGCCCACTGGGTTATTCACCCCTCCACTTT	CASRPNRGPLGYSPLHF
TRBV27	TRBD1	NA	TRBJ1-1	TGTGCCAGCAGTTCCCCCCAGGGGGAGCACACTGAAGCTTTCTTT	CASSSPQGEHTEAFF
TRBV7-9	NA	few	TRBJ2-7	TGTGCCAGCAGCCCGCAGGTGGTATTCTACGAGCAGTACTTC	CASSPQVVFYEQYF
TRBV7-2	TRBD2	NA	TRBJ2-5	TGTGCCAGCAGCTTAGGGACTAGCGGGGCACAAGAGACCCAGTACTTC	CASSLGTSGAQETQYF
TRBV27	TRBD1	NA	TRBJ2-7	TGTGCCAGCAGCCTACAGGGGGCGGGTGAGCAGTACTTC	CASSLQGAGEQYF
TRBV19	TRBD1	NA	TRBJ1-2	TGTGCCAGTAGTACGTATCAGGGGGCCGGCTATGGCTACACCTTC	CASSTYQGAGYGYTF
TRBV3-1/TRBV3-2	NA	NA	TRBJ2-7	TGTGCCAGCAGTCCCGGGACATATTCGCGCGAGCAGTACTTC	CASSPGTYSREQYF
TRBV7-8	TRBD2	NA	TRBJ2-1	TGTGCCAGCAGCGGGACTACCGAGCAGTTCTTC	CASSGTTEQFF
TRBV2	NA	NA	TRBJ2-5	TGTGCCAGCAGTCGACAGAGCCACCAAGAGACCCAGTACTTC	CASSRQSHQETQYF
TRBV6-5	TRBD1	NA	TRBJ1-2	TGTGCCAGCAGAGGACAGGGACTATCCTATGGCTACACCTTC	CASRGQGLSYGYTF
TRBV5-5	NA	NA	TRBJ1-2	TGTGCCAGCAGCTGGACGGGGGGCCTCTATGGCTACACCTTC	CASSWTGGLYGYTF
TRBV21-1	NA	NA	TRBJ1-2	TGTGCCAGCTCAGGGCTGGCGGGATTAGCTAACTATGGCTACACCTTC	CASSGLAGLANYGYTF
TRBV27	NA	NA	TRBJ2-7	TGTGCCAGCAGTCCGGGACATATCTACGAGCAGTACTTC	CASSPGHIYEQYF
TRBV5-6	TRBD1	NA	TRBJ1-1	TGTGCCAGCAGCGCTGGGACAGGCTCGGAAGCTTTCTTT	CASSAGTGSEAFF
TRBV12-3/TRBV12-4	NA	NA	TRBJ2-7	TGTGCCAGCAGTTTACCCAGCTCCTACGAGCAGTACTTC	CASSLPSSYEQYF
TRBV27	NA	NA	TRBJ2-3	TGTGCCAGCAGTTTAAGTTTGGCAAATACGCAGTATTTT	CASSLSLANTQYF
TRBV13	TRBD2	NA	TRBJ2-7	TGTGCCAGCAGTCCGCCGGGGGGGAACTACGAGCAGTACTTC	CASSPPGGNYEQYF
TRBV9	TRBD1	NA	TRBJ2-1	TGTGCCAGCAGCGGAGGGACAGGTTTTTACAATGAGCAGTTCTTC	CASSGGTGFYNEQFF
TRBV2	NA	NA	TRBJ2-1	TGTGCCAGCAGTGAAACACCCCTAGCAACCTACAATGAGCAGTTCTTC	CASSETPLATYNEQFF
TRBV2	NA	NA	TRBJ1-1	TGTGCCAGCAGCCTTCAGGGTAACACTGAAGCTTTCTTT	CASSLQGNTEAFF
TRBV9	NA	NA	TRBJ2-3	TGTGCCAGCAGCGTGTACGGGGGAGCATCGAAAGATACGCAGTATTTT	CASSVYGGASKDTQYF
TRBV3-1/TRBV3-2	NA	NA	TRBJ2-1	TGTGCCAGCAGTTCGACTAGACACACTGAGCAGTTCTTC	CASSSTRHTEQFF
TRBV7-2	NA	NA	TRBJ2-2	TGTGCCAGCAGCTTTTCAGAGAACACCGGGGAGCTGTTTTTT	CASSFSENTGELFF
TRBV11-2	NA	NA	TRBJ2-7	TGTGCCAGCAGCAAGGGACTTAACTACGAGCAGTACTTC	CASSKGLNYEQYF
TRBV30	TRBD1	once	TRBJ2-1	TGTGCCTGGGGGACAGGTAACTACAATGAGCAGTTCTTC	CAWGTGNYNEQFF
TRBV19	TRBD1	NA	TRBJ2-1	TGTGCCAGTAGTATAGTGGGACAGAGTTACAATGAGCAGTTCTTC	CASSIVGQSYNEQFF
TRBV19	TRBD1	NA	TRBJ2-5	TGTGCCAGTAGCCCGACAGGGGGCGTGGAGACCCAGTACTTC	CASSPTGGVETQYF
TRBV19	TRBD1	NA	TRBJ2-7	TGTGCCAGTAGTATGGGGACAGGGGGCTACGAGCAGTACTTC	CASSMGTGGYEQYF
TRBV7-8	NA	NA	TRBJ2-1	TGTGCCAGCAGCTTAGTCGACAGCTCCGAGCAGTTCTTC	CASSLVDSSEQFF
TRBV4-3	TRBD2	NA	TRBJ2-2	TGCGCCAGCAGCCTAGTGGCGGGGGTGGCCGGGGAGCTGTTTTTT	CASSLVAGVAGELFF